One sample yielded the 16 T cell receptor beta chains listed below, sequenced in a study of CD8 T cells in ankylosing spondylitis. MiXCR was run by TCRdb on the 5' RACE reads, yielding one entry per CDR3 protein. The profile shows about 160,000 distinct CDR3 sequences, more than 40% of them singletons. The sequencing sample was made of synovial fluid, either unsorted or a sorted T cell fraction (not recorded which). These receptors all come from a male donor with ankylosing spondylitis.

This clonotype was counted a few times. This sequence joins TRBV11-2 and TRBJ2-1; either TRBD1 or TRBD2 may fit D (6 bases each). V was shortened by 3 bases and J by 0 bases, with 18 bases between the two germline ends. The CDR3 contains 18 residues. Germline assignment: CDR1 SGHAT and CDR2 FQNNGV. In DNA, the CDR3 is TGTGCCAGCAGCTTGTTTTGGGGGGCAGGGTTCTCCTACAATGAGCAGTTCTTC. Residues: CASSLFWGAGFSYNEQFF.

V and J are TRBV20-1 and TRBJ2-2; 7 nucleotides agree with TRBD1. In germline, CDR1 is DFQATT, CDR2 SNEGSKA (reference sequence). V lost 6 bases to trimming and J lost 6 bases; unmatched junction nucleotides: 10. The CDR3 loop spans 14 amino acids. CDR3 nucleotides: TGCAGTGCCCTCCAGGGGGATAGCCCCGGGGAGCTGTTTTTT. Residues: CSALQGDSPGELFF.

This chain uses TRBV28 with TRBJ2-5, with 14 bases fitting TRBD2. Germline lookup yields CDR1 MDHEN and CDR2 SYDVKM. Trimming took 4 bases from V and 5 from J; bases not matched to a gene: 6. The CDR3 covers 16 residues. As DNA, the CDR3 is TGTGCCAGCAGTTCCTGGAGACTAGCGGGAGGGGAGACCCAGTACTTC. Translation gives CASSSWRLAGGETQYF.

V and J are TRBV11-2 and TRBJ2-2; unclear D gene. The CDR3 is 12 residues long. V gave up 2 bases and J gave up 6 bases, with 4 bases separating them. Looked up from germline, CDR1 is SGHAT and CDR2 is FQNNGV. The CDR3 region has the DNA TGTGCCAGCAGCTTATCGGCCGGGGAGCTGTTTTTT. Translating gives CASSLSAGELFF. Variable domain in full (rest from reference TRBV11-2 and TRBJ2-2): EAGVAQSPRYKIIEKRQSVAFWCNPISGHATLYWYQQILGQGPKLLIQFQNNGVVDDSQLPKDRFSAERLKGVDSTLKIQPAKLEDSAVYLCASSLSAGELFFGEGSRLTVL.

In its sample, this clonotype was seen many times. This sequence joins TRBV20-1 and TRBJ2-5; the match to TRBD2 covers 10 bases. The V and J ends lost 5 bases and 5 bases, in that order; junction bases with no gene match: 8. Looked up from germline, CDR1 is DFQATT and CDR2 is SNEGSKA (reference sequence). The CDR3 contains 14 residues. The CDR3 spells CSAPLAGVYETQYF. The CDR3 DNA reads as TGCAGTGCTCCCCTAGCGGGAGTGTACGAGACCCAGTACTTC.

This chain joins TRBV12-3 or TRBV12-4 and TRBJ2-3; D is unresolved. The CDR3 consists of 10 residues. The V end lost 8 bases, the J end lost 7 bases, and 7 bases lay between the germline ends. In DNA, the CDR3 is TGTGCCAGCGGTCGAAATACGCAGTATTTT. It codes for CASGRNTQYF.

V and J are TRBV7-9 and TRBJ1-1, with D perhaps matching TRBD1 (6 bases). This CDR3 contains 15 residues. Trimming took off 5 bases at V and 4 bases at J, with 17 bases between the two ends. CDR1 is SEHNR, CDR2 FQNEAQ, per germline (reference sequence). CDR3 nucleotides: TGTGCCAGCAGCCCCCCTCGGGGGGGCGGCACTGAAGCTTTCTTT. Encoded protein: CASSPPRGGGTEAFF.

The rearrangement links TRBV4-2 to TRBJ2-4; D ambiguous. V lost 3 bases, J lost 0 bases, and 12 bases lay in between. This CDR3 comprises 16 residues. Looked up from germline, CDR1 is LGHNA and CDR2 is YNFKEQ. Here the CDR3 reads CASSQAVILAKNIQYF. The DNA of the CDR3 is TGTGCCAGCAGCCAGGCGGTGATACTAGCCAAAAACATTCAGTACTTC.

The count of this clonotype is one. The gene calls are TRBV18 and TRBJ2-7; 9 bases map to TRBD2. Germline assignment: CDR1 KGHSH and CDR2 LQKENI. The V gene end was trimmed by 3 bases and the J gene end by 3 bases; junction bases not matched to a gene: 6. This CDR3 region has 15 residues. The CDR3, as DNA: TGTGCCAGCTCACCCGACTGGCGGGAGGGCTACGAGCAGTACTTC. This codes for CASSPDWREGYEQYF.

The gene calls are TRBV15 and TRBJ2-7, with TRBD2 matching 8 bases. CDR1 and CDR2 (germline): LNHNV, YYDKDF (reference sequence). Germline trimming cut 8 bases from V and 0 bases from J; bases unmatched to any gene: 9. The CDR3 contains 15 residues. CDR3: CATGGSGGSSYEQYF. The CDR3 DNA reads TGTGCCACCGGAGGCTCGGGAGGGAGCTCCTACGAGCAGTACTTC.

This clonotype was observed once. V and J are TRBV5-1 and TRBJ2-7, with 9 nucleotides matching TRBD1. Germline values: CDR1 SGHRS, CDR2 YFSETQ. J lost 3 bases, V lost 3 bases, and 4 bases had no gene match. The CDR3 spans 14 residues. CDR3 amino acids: CASSWMTGGYEQYF. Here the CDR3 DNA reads TGCGCCAGCAGCTGGATGACAGGGGGCTACGAGCAGTACTTC.

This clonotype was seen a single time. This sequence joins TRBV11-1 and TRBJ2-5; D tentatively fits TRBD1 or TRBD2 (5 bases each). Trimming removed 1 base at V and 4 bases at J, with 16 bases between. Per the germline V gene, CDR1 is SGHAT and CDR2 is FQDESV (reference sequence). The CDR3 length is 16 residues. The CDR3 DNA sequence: TGTGCCAGCAGCTTAGGAGCGGCTTGGACACGAGAGACCCAGTACTTC. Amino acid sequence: CASSLGAAWTRETQYF.

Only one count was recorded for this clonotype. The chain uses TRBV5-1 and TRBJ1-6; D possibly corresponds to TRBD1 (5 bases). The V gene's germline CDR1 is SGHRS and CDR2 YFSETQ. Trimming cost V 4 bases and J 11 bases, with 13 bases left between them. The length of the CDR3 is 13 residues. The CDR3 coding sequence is TGCGCCAGCAGCCCCGCGGGGGGGACACCCCTCCACTTT. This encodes CASSPAGGTPLHF.

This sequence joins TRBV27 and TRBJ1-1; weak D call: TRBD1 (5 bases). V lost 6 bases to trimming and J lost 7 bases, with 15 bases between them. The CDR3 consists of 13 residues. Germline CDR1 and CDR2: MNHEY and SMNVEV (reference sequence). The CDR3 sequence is CASRPLGAIEAFF. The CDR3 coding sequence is TGTGCCAGCAGGCCACTCGGGGCTATTGAAGCTTTCTTT.

The CDR3 region is CAISESGTNVNNEQFF. For the CDR3, the DNA is TGTGCCATCAGTGAGTCCGGGACAAATGTCAACAATGAGCAGTTCTTC. V and J are TRBV10-3 and TRBJ2-1; perhaps TRBD1 as D (6 bases). CDR3 length equals 16 residues. CDR1 and CDR2 from the germline V gene are ENHRY and SYGVKD. Trimming took 0 bases from V and 5 from J, leaving 14 bases between them.

CDR3 sequence: CASSPGLVSGELFF. CDR3 nucleotide sequence: TGTGCCAGCAGTCCCGGACTCGTATCCGGGGAGCTGTTTTTT. This chain joins TRBV27 and TRBJ2-2, with a tentative D call TRBD2 (5 bases). Trimming removed 5 bases from V and 6 bases from J, with 13 bases in between. Germline V lookup: CDR1 MNHEY, CDR2 SMNVEV (reference sequence). This CDR3 is 14 amino acids long.